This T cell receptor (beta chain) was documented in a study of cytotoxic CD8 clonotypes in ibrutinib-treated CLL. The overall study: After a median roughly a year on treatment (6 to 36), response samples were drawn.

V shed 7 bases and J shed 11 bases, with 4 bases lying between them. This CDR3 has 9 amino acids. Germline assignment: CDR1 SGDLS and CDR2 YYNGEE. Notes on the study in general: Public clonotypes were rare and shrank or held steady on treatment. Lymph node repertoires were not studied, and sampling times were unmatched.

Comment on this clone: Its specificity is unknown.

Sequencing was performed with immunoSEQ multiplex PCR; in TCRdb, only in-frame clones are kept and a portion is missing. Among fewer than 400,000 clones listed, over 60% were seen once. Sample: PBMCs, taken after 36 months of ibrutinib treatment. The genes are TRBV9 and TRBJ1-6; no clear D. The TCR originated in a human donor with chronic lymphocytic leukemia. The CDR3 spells CASGTPLHF. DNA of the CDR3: TGTGCCAGCGGGACACCCCTCCACTTT.